This TCR beta chain is from a study of Tregs in tolerant kidney transplant recipients. Study-wide results and caveats: No direct test of biological reproducibility was done here.

Measured with immunoSEQ multiplex PCR; TCRdb has only the in-frame clones, and not every one. The sample has 100,000 to 150,000 clones; roughly 92% are singletons. A word on this clone: Its antigen is unknown.

There are 16 residues in the CDR3. V shed 4 bases and J 7 bases; nucleotides not matched to a gene: 15. Germline CDR1 MGHDK, CDR2 SYGVNS. V usage is TRBV25-1 and J usage is TRBJ1-2, with TRBD1 matching 7 bases. The clonotype comes from a human donor in good health. Material for sequencing was CD4+ T cells from blood. In nucleotides, the CDR3 is TGTGCCAGCAGTGCTCCACCCTCTACGGGACAGAGTGGCTACACCTTC. Protein: CASSAPPSTGQSGYTF.